This entry lists 30 T cell receptor beta chains sequenced from one sample in a study of immune heterogeneity within non-small cell lung tumors. The TCR beta CDR3 region underwent multiplex PCR amplification with 32 V and 13 J primers. TCRdb re-analysed the multiplex PCR reads in MiXCR, keeping a single row per CDR3 protein. Among 7,500 to 10,000 distinct CDR3 sequences listed, roughly a third were seen once. At about 600 ng per sample, bulk tumor genomic DNA provided the template. The authors collected several far-apart biopsies from each primary tumor during surgery. Newly diagnosed with untreated non-small cell lung cancer, the patients underwent curative surgery. The source material was lung tumor tissue. The receptors stem from a man in his 60s with non-small cell lung cancer.

As concerns this clonotype: This sequence may be a read error, since a much larger clone differs from it by one base. The genes are TRBV9 and TRBJ1-2, with TRBD1 matching over 8 bases. This CDR3 is built from 13 residues. The germline CDR1 and CDR2 sequences are SGDLS and YYNGEE. This chain's CDR3 is CVSSVGQGYGYTF. The CDR3 region has the DNA TGTGTCAGCAGCGTAGGACAGGGTTATGGCTACACCTTC.

This clonotype has ten or more counts. The chain is built from TRBV9 and TRBJ2-1; D is unclear. This CDR3 contains 15 residues. Germline lookup yields CDR1 SGDLS and CDR2 YYNGEE. Trimming took off 0 bases at V and 5 bases at J, with 12 bases between the two ends. This CDR3 reads CASSVGTLGNNEQFF. The DNA for the CDR3 is TGTGCCAGCAGCGTAGGGACCCTCGGAAACAATGAGCAGTTCTTC.

The CDR3 is CASFRGGGGGYTF. Written as DNA, the CDR3 is TGTGCCAGCTTCAGAGGGGGGGGGGGTGGCTACACCTTC. The J gene is TRBJ1-2, the V gene TRBV19; possibly TRBD1 for D (6 bases). Germline CDR1 is LNHDA and CDR2 is SQIVND (reference sequence). This CDR3 is 13 amino acids long. Trimming stripped 9 bases from V and 7 bases from J, with 18 bases between.

By proportion, this clonotype is medium-sized. This sequence joins TRBV6-1 and TRBJ2-7, with 12 bases aligning to TRBD2. Unmatched junction bases numbered 11, after V lost 9 bases and J lost 2 bases. The CDR3 extends over 16 amino acids. Germline-derived CDR1 and CDR2 are MNHNS and SASEGT. The CDR3 here is CASRAGLAGITYEQYF. The CDR3 coding sequence is TGTGCCAGTAGAGCCGGACTAGCGGGAATAACCTACGAGCAGTACTTC.

The chain couples TRBV20-1 to TRBJ2-3, with 10 positions matching TRBD2. Per the germline V gene, CDR1 is DFQATT and CDR2 is SNEGSKA (reference sequence). The CDR3 spans 12 residues. V was clipped by 5 bases and J by 5 bases; unmatched bases: 1. The CDR3 DNA reads as TGCAGTGCTTTAGCGGGAGGAGATACGCAGTATTTT. Translated, it gives CSALAGGDTQYF.

This clonotype was counted ten times or more. The V call is TRBV20-1, the J call TRBJ2-7; D remains ambiguous. The germline gives CDR1 DFQATT, CDR2 SNEGSKA (reference sequence). V was pared by 0 bases and J by 9 bases, with 9 bases between. This CDR3 is built from 11 residues. The CDR3 here is CSARDGPGQYF. CDR3 bases: TGCAGTGCTAGAGATGGCCCGGGGCAGTACTTC.

This clonotype occurred a few times. V is TRBV29-1 and J is TRBJ2-6, with D possibly being TRBD1 or TRBD2 (5 bases each). V was trimmed by 5 bases and J by 0 bases, leaving 14 bases between them. CDR3 length: 16 residues. Germline V lookup: CDR1 SQVTM, CDR2 ANQGSEA. CDR3 residues: CSVTGQEGSGANVLTF. Written as DNA, the CDR3 is TGCAGCGTTACAGGACAAGAGGGCTCTGGGGCCAACGTCCTGACTTTC.

This clonotype was observed a single time. V usage is TRBV6-9 and J usage is TRBJ1-4; D perhaps matches TRBD1 (6 bases). The CDR3 has 13 residues. Germline-derived CDR1 and CDR2 are MNHGY and SVAAGI. The germline V and J ends were trimmed by 4 bases and 10 bases, with 13 bases remaining between them. The CDR3 nucleotides read TGTGCCAGCAGTTCAAACAGGGACGGAAAACTGTTTTTT. It translates to CASSSNRDGKLFF.

The chain couples TRBV19 to TRBJ2-1; either TRBD1 or TRBD2 may supply D (5 bases each). This CDR3 spans 14 amino acids. The V and J ends lost 7 bases and 4 bases respectively, with 14 bases between them. Germline V gene data show CDR1 as LNHDA and CDR2 as SQIVND (reference sequence). CDR3 nucleotide sequence: TGTGCCAGTAAAGTTGGGGACCGATACAATGAGCAGTTCTTC. Encoded protein: CASKVGDRYNEQFF.

This clonotype was picked up many times. The chain uses TRBV5-5 and TRBJ1-3; D may be TRBD1 (6 bases). In germline, CDR1 is SGHKS, CDR2 YYEKEE (reference sequence). The V gene lost 1 base and the J gene lost 1 base, with 9 bases spanning the gap. CDR3 length: 15 residues. The CDR3 region is CASSLLGASGNTIYF. The DNA for the CDR3 is TGTGCCAGCAGCTTGTTGGGGGCTTCTGGAAACACCATATATTTT.

In the case of this clonotype: A clone one base away is much larger, so this may be a read error. The chain has TRBV3-1 and TRBJ1-5, with D uncertain. This CDR3 is built from 15 residues. In germline, CDR1 is LGHDT, CDR2 YNNKEL (reference sequence). CDR3 sequence: CASSQTTGSNKPQHF. In DNA form, the CDR3 reads TGTGCCAGCAGCCAAACTACTGGGAGCAATAAGCCCCAGCATTTT.

The chain joins TRBV2 to TRBJ2-1, with 9 bases that match TRBD2. The V and J ends lost 2 bases and 2 bases, in that order; junction bases with no gene match: 4. The V gene's germline CDR1 is SNHLY and CDR2 FYNNEI. CDR3 length equals 16 residues. CDR3 nucleotides: TGTGCCAGCAGTGAACAACTAGCGGGCCCCTACAATGAGCAGTTCTTC. This translates into CASSEQLAGPYNEQFF.

This clonotype has just a few counts. V is TRBV4-1 and J is TRBJ1-1, with 11 bases matching TRBD1. Germline CDR1 MGHRA, CDR2 YSYEKL. Trimming at V came to 2 bases and at J to 5 bases, leaving 10 bases not matched to a gene. The CDR3 totals 17 residues. Here the CDR3 reads CASSQFIPGQGGTEAFF. As DNA, the CDR3 is TGCGCCAGCAGCCAATTTATCCCGGGACAGGGGGGAACTGAAGCTTTCTTT.

This clonotype turned up a few times. The rearrangement links TRBV5-4 to TRBJ2-3, with unresolved D. The CDR3 loop spans 13 amino acids. CDR1 is SGHNT and CDR2 is YYREEE in the germline V gene (reference sequence). Trimming took off 1 base at V and 3 bases at J, with 6 bases between the two ends. This CDR3 reads CASSLSLTDTQYF. The CDR3 DNA sequence: TGTGCCAGCAGCTTGTCGTTGACAGATACGCAGTATTTT.

With respect to this clonotype: Since a much larger clone is just one base distant, this may be a read error. The rearrangement uses TRBV27 and TRBJ1-5, with D possibly being TRBD1 (5 bases). Gene TRBJ2-3 matches the end of the DNA better, so the J call may be wrong. CDR1 is MNHEY and CDR2 is SMNVEV in the germline V gene (reference sequence). The CDR3 is 13 residues long. The CDR3 protein is CASSLRGNQPQYF. The CDR3 region has the DNA TGTGCCAGCAGTTTAAGGGGCAATCAGCCCCAGTATTTT.

V is TRBV12-3 or TRBV12-4 and J is TRBJ1-5; D may be TRBD1 (5 bases). Deletions cut 3 bases from V and 2 bases from J, with 11 bases between. The CDR3 spans 15 residues. The CDR3 DNA reads TGTGCCAGCAGTTTCATGGGGGGGGGCAATCAGCCCCAGCATTTT. Translation gives CASSFMGGGNQPQHF.

J is TRBJ2-1 and V is TRBV2; the match to TRBD2 covers 14 bases. Germline CDR1 SNHLY, CDR2 FYNNEI. Germline trimming cut 6 bases from V and 4 bases from J; bases unmatched to any gene: 2. This CDR3 comprises 15 residues. For the CDR3, the DNA is TGTGCCAGCAGGGGACTAGCGGGAGAATACAATGAGCAGTTCTTC. Residues: CASRGLAGEYNEQFF.

This clonotype is medium-sized. The CDR3 loop reads CASSPARPRGGELFF. DNA of the CDR3: TGTGCCAGCAGTCCCGCAAGGCCCAGGGGCGGGGAGCTGTTTTTT. The chain joins TRBV12-3 or TRBV12-4 to TRBJ2-2; TRBD1 is a possible D gene (6 bases). The CDR3 contains 15 residues. Trimming removed 5 bases at V and 7 bases at J, with 17 bases between.

This clonotype was observed at least ten times. J is TRBJ2-1 and V is TRBV12-3 or TRBV12-4; no firm D call. This CDR3 has 12 residues. Trimming pared 6 bases from V and 8 bases from J, leaving 11 bases between. Here the CDR3 reads CASSPRWDEQFF. CDR3 DNA sequence: TGTGCCAGCAGCCCTCGGTGGGATGAGCAGTTCTTC.

This clonotype has a count of ten or more. This chain's CDR3 is CASKREFGTGELFF. CDR3 bases: TGTGCCAGCAAACGGGAGTTCGGCACCGGGGAGCTGTTTTTT. The chain uses TRBV6-1 and TRBJ2-2, with a weak D call TRBD2 (6 bases). Trimming stripped 7 bases from V and 4 bases from J, with 13 bases between. Germline loops: CDR1 MNHNS, CDR2 SASEGT. The CDR3 runs to 14 residues.

The chain combines TRBV12-3 or TRBV12-4 with TRBJ2-1; D is unresolved. V was cut by 2 bases and J by 6 bases, with 14 bases left in between. The CDR3 totals 15 residues. The CDR3 loop is CASSLHETLPNEQFF. Written as DNA, the CDR3 is TGTGCCAGCAGTTTACACGAAACATTACCCAATGAGCAGTTCTTC.

By proportion, this clonotype is medium-sized. V gene TRBV11-3 combines with J gene TRBJ1-2; 8 bases line up with TRBD1. The germline V gene encodes CDR1 SGHNT and CDR2 YENEEA. Trimming at V came to 6 bases and at J to 7 bases, leaving 7 bases not matched to a gene. The CDR3 extends over 13 amino acids. The CDR3 spells CASSRQGTSGYTF. The CDR3 region has the DNA TGTGCCAGCAGTCGACAGGGGACTTCTGGCTACACCTTC.

At least ten counts were recorded for this clonotype. The rearrangement joins TRBV6-5 to TRBJ1-2; D unresolved. The CDR3 runs to 14 residues. Trimming stripped 0 bases from V and 7 bases from J, with 12 bases between. Germline V lookup: CDR1 MNHEY, CDR2 SVGAGI. The DNA of the CDR3 is TGTGCCAGCAGTTACTCAGGGCGGATTTCTGGCTACACCTTC. Translating gives CASSYSGRISGYTF.

Only one count was recorded for this clonotype. The final CDR3 position lacks the conserved phenylalanine or tryptophan, pointing to a likely read error. No DNA is shown, since the ends of the CDR3 on it are uncertain; the CDR3 is the one TCRdb lists. The CDR3 loop is CSATNRGYEQYFGP. The V call is TRBV20-1, the J call TRBJ2-3; the D call of TRBD1 is as the table states it, not checked on the DNA. The CDR3 spans 14 residues, counting both ends. Per the germline V gene, CDR1 is DFQATT and CDR2 is SNEGSKA (reference sequence).

This clonotype was counted many times. The chain employs TRBV2 and TRBJ1-1; TRBD1 agrees at 7 bases. This CDR3 is built from 18 residues. With V trimmed by 6 bases and J by 3 bases, 19 bases remained unmatched. CDR1 SNHLY and CDR2 FYNNEI come from the germline V gene. The CDR3 region has the DNA TGTGCCAGCAGGATAATGACAGGGCCTGACATCGGGGACACTGAAGCTTTCTTT. This sequence encodes CASRIMTGPDIGDTEAFF. Complete variable domain (other parts from reference TRBV2 and TRBJ1-1): EPEVTQTPSHQVTQMGQEVILRCVPISNHLYFYWYRQILGQKVEFLVSFYNNEISEKSEIFDDQFSVERPDGSNFTLKIRSTKLEDSAMYFCASRIMTGPDIGDTEAFFGQGTRLTVV.

This clonotype was observed many times. The V gene is TRBV19, the J gene TRBJ2-1; perhaps TRBD2 as D (6 bases). There are 13 residues in the CDR3. Deletions cut 4 bases from V and 5 bases from J, with 9 bases between. Germline-derived CDR1 and CDR2 are LNHDA and SQIVND (reference sequence). The CDR3 loop is CASSTGLNNEQFF. CDR3 nucleotide sequence: TGTGCCAGTAGTACGGGACTCAACAATGAGCAGTTCTTC.

This clonotype was seen many times. The V call is TRBV6-1, the J call TRBJ2-2; 7 nucleotides align to TRBD1. The J segment lost 7 bases and the V segment lost 5 bases, leaving 10 bases of the junction unmatched. CDR3 length equals 15 residues. Germline V gene data show CDR1 as MNHNS and CDR2 as SASEGT. The CDR3 DNA follows: TGTGCCAGCAGTTATAAGGGACAGTGGGGCGGGGAGCTGTTTTTT. Amino acid sequence: CASSYKGQWGGELFF.

This chain joins TRBV19 and TRBJ1-1; weak D call: TRBD1 (5 bases). V was clipped by 9 bases and J by 6 bases, with 17 bases between them. CDR1 is LNHDA and CDR2 is SQIVND in the germline V gene (reference sequence). The CDR3 consists of 13 residues. The DNA of the CDR3 is TGTGCCAGCAGGGAGTGGGGGGACGCTGAAGCTTTCTTT. Encoded protein: CASREWGDAEAFF.

This clonotype has a count of ten or more. The chain combines TRBV20-1 with TRBJ2-1, with 10 bases aligning to TRBD2. The CDR3 length is 15 residues. V was clipped by 3 bases and J by 9 bases; unmatched bases: 11. The V gene's germline CDR1 is DFQATT and CDR2 SNEGSKA (reference sequence). The CDR3 sequence is CSARDPSGRKGEQFF. CDR3 nucleotides: TGCAGTGCTAGGGACCCTAGCGGGAGAAAAGGTGAGCAGTTCTTC.

By proportion, this clonotype is medium-sized. V is TRBV9 and J is TRBJ1-6; 12 bases are shared with TRBD1. This CDR3 is 17 amino acids long. CDR1 and CDR2 from the germline V gene are SGDLS and YYNGEE. V shed 4 bases and J 11 bases; nucleotides not matched to a gene: 13. The CDR3 DNA is TGTGCCAGCAGCCCTGGGACAGGGGGCGGTCTAATGCCACCCCTCCACTTT. Its protein is CASSPGTGGGLMPPLHF.